This TCR beta chain emerged from a study of T-cell reconstitution after alpha-beta-depleted transplantation in children. Study-level results: Hyperexpanded clones declined; after one year, newly produced T cells mostly supplied diversity. Expanded clones from the graft, numbering several hundred, reportedly supplied alpha-beta T cells about two months after transplant.

The CDR3 sequence is 16 residues long. CDR1 and CDR2 (germline): MGHDK, SYGVNS. Trimming shortened V by 6 bases and J by 0 bases, and 18 bases separated the two germline ends. Comments on this clonotype: Its antigen is unknown.

The library targeted TCRbeta and was prepared with unique molecular identifiers. Each CDR3 protein gets one entry after TCRdb re-called the PCR reads with MiXCR. The table records some 310,000 distinct CDR3 sequences, more than 20% of them present only once. The J gene is TRBJ2-7, the V gene TRBV25-1; TRBD2 might be the D (6 bases). The source is a male patient under 18 who had a stem cell transplant for acute lymphoblastic leukemia, so the T cells may come from the graft donor. This sample comprised PBMCs, mostly from graft donor cells, obtained 180 days after TCRalphabeta/CD19-depleted stem cell transplant. The CDR3 loop reads CASSERGRMSSYEQYF. The CDR3 DNA sequence: TGTGCCAGCAGCGAACGGGGGAGAATGAGCTCCTACGAGCAGTACTTC.